What follows is one T cell receptor (beta chain) and its context. Its antigen is unknown. The germline CDR1 and CDR2 sequences are SGHAT and FQNNGV. This CDR3 is 12 amino acids long. Deletions cut 5 bases from V and 6 bases from J, with 9 bases between. The data were obtained in a study of shared clonotypes between healthy human individuals. Looking at the study overall: Donors were two women and three men aged 18 to 49.

CD45RO negativity and positive selection for CCR7 defined naive CD8 cells, a population that excluded terminally differentiated effector memory CD45RA+ cells. Only in-frame clones appear in the TCRdb table, and some are missing; sequencing was by immunoSEQ multiplex PCR. The data show about 2,200,000 clones, 85% to 95% seen once. Overall study findings and caveats: Sequencing depth was a factor that was expected to affect clonotype sharing among donors. It was the few donors that limited the genetic and exposure-history diversity represented. It was only blood that was sampled, and tissue repertoires likely differ.

This TCR came from a man aged 18 to 29 in good health. Some clones in this sample may be carry-over from other donors' samples. The sequenced material came from naive CD8+ T cells from PBMCs. V usage is TRBV11-2 and J usage is TRBJ2-3; unclear D gene. In DNA form, the CDR3 reads TGTGCCAGCAGCCAAATCGAGGATACGCAGTATTTT. Translated: CASSQIEDTQYF.